These 5 T cell receptor beta chains were sequenced from one sample in a study of T cells in Graves' hyperthyroidism and ophthalmopathy. RNA transcripts gave rise to amplified TCR beta CDR3 regions. HTBI primers were employed in a first-round RT-PCR of the TCR CDR3. From the multiplex PCR reads, TCRdb called clonotypes with MiXCR, one entry per CDR3 protein. The profile shows around 520,000 distinct CDR3 sequences, 14% of them singletons. Source material: blood. All receptors derive from a woman aged 18-30 years with Graves' hyperthyroidism.

V gene TRBV6-5 combines with J gene TRBJ2-7, with D possibly being TRBD2 (6 bases). CDR1 and CDR2 from the germline V gene are MNHEY and SVGAGI. The CDR3 covers 15 residues. V lost 0 bases and J 2 bases, leaving 11 bases between the germline ends. The CDR3 sequence is CASSYSEGGAYEQYV. For the CDR3, the DNA is TGTGCCAGCAGTTACTCAGAGGGAGGCGCCTACGAGCAGTACGTC.

This chain connects TRBV9 to TRBJ1-6, with D perhaps matching TRBD1 (6 bases). This CDR3 region has 17 residues. The germline V and J ends were trimmed by 0 bases and 7 bases, with 17 bases remaining between them. Looked up from germline, CDR1 is SGDLS and CDR2 is YYNGEE. CDR3: CASSVEGGGGRNSPLHF. In DNA form, the CDR3 reads TGTGCCAGCAGCGTAGAAGGGGGGGGCGGACGGAATTCACCCCTCCACTTT.

This clonotype was seen many times. This rearrangement joins TRBV3-1 to TRBJ2-1, with 9 bases that match TRBD2. The V segment lost 3 bases and the J segment 0 bases; nucleotides outside the gene matches: 6. This CDR3 region has 17 residues. Germline CDR1 LGHDT, CDR2 YNNKEL (reference sequence). The CDR3 loop reads CASSQGTSPSSYNEQFF. The CDR3, as DNA: TGTGCCAGCAGCCAGGGGACTAGCCCGAGCTCCTACAATGAGCAGTTCTTC.

The sample holds a few counts of this clonotype. The V call is TRBV3-1, the J call TRBJ2-7; the D gene is possibly TRBD2 (5 bases). The V end lost 0 bases, the J end lost 4 bases, and 13 bases lay between the germline ends. The CDR3 consists of 15 residues. CDR1 is LGHDT and CDR2 is YNNKEL in the germline V gene (reference sequence). This CDR3 reads CASSQDSGRDYEQYF. The CDR3 DNA sequence: TGTGCCAGCAGCCAAGATTCTGGGAGAGATTACGAGCAGTACTTC.

About this clonotype itself: A single base separates this from a much larger clone, so it may be a read error. DNA for the CDR3: TGTGCCACCAGTGATTCACAGGGGAGCAGAAAACTGTTTTTT. Residues: CATSDSQGSRKLFF. J is TRBJ1-4 and V is TRBV24-1; 7 nucleotides align to TRBD1. The CDR3 consists of 14 residues. Germline V gene sequence: CDR1 KGHDR, CDR2 SFDVKD. The ends lost 2 bases at V and 10 bases at J; junction bases unmatched: 6.